What follows are 24 T cell receptor beta chains derived from one specimen sequenced in a study of early T cells in non-severe SARS-CoV-2 infection. TCRdb fed the 5' RACE reads into MiXCR, producing one record per CDR3 protein. The data show 90,000 to 120,000 distinct CDR3 sequences, with approximately 12% seen just once and 6.5% to 8% held by the top ten. The sequencing input was whole blood. The source is an adult who was a healthcare worker with PCR-confirmed SARS-CoV-2 infection or an uninfected control (not recorded which).

Of note for this clonotype: This sequence may be a read error, since a much larger clone differs from it by one base. This rearrangement joins TRBV6-2 or TRBV6-3 to TRBJ2-7; 11 nucleotides agree with TRBD2. The germline gives CDR1 MNHEY, CDR2 SVGEGT. The CDR3 is 18 amino acids. J lost 6 bases, V lost 2 bases, and 15 bases had no gene match. The DNA of the CDR3 is TGTGCCAGCAGTTACCCTCACATAGCGGGAGGGCCGCGCGGCGAGCAGTACTTC. It is translated as CASSYPHIAGGPRGEQYF.

The J gene is TRBJ2-1, the V gene TRBV6-2 or TRBV6-3, with a weak D call TRBD2 (7 bases). Germline assignment: CDR1 MNHEY and CDR2 SVGEGT. The V end was cut by 5 bases, the J end by 5 bases, with 16 bases between. The CDR3 is 15 amino acids. The CDR3 region has the DNA TGTGCCAGCAGTCTAGCGGAGGGGGTAAACAATGAGCAGTTCTTC. Protein product: CASSLAEGVNNEQFF.

This clonotype occurred a few times. This chain joins TRBV10-3 and TRBJ2-3, with 7 bases fitting TRBD2. The CDR3 runs to 14 residues. The V gene's germline CDR1 is ENHRY and CDR2 SYGVKD. The trim removed 6 bases at V and 0 bases at J, leaving 3 bases unmatched. CDR3: CAIRSSGSTDTQYF. The CDR3 DNA reads TGTGCCATCAGGTCTAGCGGTAGCACAGATACGCAGTATTTT.

The chain combines TRBV20-1 with TRBJ2-1; a possible D gene is TRBD2 (6 bases). Germline CDR1 DFQATT, CDR2 SNEGSKA (reference sequence). This CDR3 has 16 amino acids. V gave up 0 bases and J gave up 8 bases, with 20 bases separating them. The CDR3 DNA sequence: TGCAGTGCTAGAGATTTTCTTCGACTAGTATTGGATGAGCAGTTCTTC. Its translation is CSARDFLRLVLDEQFF.

The gene calls are TRBV30 and TRBJ1-1, with D unclear. V lost 0 bases and J 5 bases, leaving 7 bases between the germline ends. The CDR3 contains 12 residues. Germline CDR1 is GTSNPN and CDR2 is SVGIG (reference sequence). CDR3 sequence: CAWSVESTEAFF. In nucleotides, the CDR3 is TGTGCCTGGAGTGTTGAGAGTACTGAAGCTTTCTTT.

This clonotype was seen a few times. The V gene is TRBV6-5, the J gene TRBJ2-7, with a weak D call TRBD1 (6 bases). The V and J ends lost 4 bases and 6 bases respectively, with 13 bases between them. Germline V gene data show CDR1 as MNHEY and CDR2 as SVGAGI. This CDR3 has 13 amino acids. The CDR3 is CASSFTTGSEQYF. The CDR3 DNA reads as TGTGCCAGCAGTTTTACAACAGGGTCCGAGCAGTACTTC.

This clonotype was counted many times. This sequence joins TRBV27 and TRBJ1-5; D is ambiguous. CDR1 and CDR2 from the germline V gene are MNHEY and SMNVEV (reference sequence). The CDR3 is made up of 14 amino acids. V was shortened by 7 bases and J by 4 bases, with 14 bases between the two germline ends. Here the CDR3 DNA reads TGTGCCAGCAACCCGGACGGCCTTAATCAGCCCCAGCATTTT. The encoded protein is CASNPDGLNQPQHF.

This clonotype was observed a few times. The chain employs TRBV20-1 and TRBJ2-3, with D perhaps matching TRBD2 (5 bases). The V gene's germline CDR1 is DFQATT and CDR2 SNEGSKA (reference sequence). V was clipped by 3 bases and J by 3 bases, with 13 bases between them. The CDR3 runs to 14 residues. CDR3 bases: TGCAGTGCTAGGCCCCGGGATTTAACAGATACGCAGTATTTT. It codes for CSARPRDLTDTQYF.

This clonotype was seen more than once but under ten times. The chain couples TRBV6-5 to TRBJ2-7; TRBD2 might be the D (6 bases). Trimming removed 4 bases at V and 3 bases at J, with 10 bases between. CDR3 length: 13 residues. Germline-derived CDR1 and CDR2 are MNHEY and SVGAGI. The CDR3 protein is CASSLTSSYEQYF. The CDR3 nucleotides are TGTGCCAGCAGTTTAACTAGCAGCTACGAGCAGTACTTC.

This clonotype was detected a few times. The chain uses TRBV10-2 and TRBJ2-1, with 7 bases lining up with TRBD1. Trimming cost V 0 bases and J 8 bases; bases outside gene matches: 7. The CDR3 extends over 15 amino acids. CDR1 is WSHSY and CDR2 is SAAADI in the germline V gene. The CDR3 sequence: CASSESAEGGHEQFF. CDR3 bases: TGCGCCAGCAGTGAGTCGGCTGAAGGGGGCCATGAGCAGTTCTTC.

There are a few counts of this clonotype. The chain carries TRBV20-1 and TRBJ2-1; tentatively, D is TRBD2 (6 bases). The CDR3 loop spans 15 amino acids. Trimming removed 3 bases at V and 9 bases at J, with 21 bases between. Germline CDR1 reads DFQATT; CDR2 reads SNEGSKA (reference sequence). CDR3 sequence reads: CSARGPGLSYGEQFF. CDR3 bases: TGCAGTGCTAGGGGACCGGGACTGTCTTATGGTGAGCAGTTCTTC.

This clonotype was detected only a few times. The chain uses TRBV20-1 and TRBJ2-1; possible D gene TRBD1, 5 bases. Germline CDR1 and CDR2: DFQATT and SNEGSKA (reference sequence). CDR3 length equals 14 residues. Between the trimmed V and J ends, which lost 4 bases and 0 bases, there was a span of 10 bases. The CDR3 coding sequence is TGCAGTGCTATCCCGGACAACTCCTACAATGAGCAGTTCTTC. Protein product: CSAIPDNSYNEQFF.

Only a few counts were recorded for this clonotype. The chain joins TRBV20-1 to TRBJ2-1; D possibly corresponds to TRBD1 (5 bases). Trimming removed 2 bases at V and 15 bases at J, with 14 bases between. CDR3 length: 11 residues. Looked up from germline, CDR1 is DFQATT and CDR2 is SNEGSKA (reference sequence). The DNA for the CDR3 is TGCAGTGCTAGATACGCTAGGGGTCGGTTCTTC. Protein: CSARYARGRFF.

The chain has TRBV29-1 and TRBJ1-1; weak D call: TRBD1 (5 bases). The V and J ends lost 7 bases and 7 bases respectively, with 10 bases between them. CDR1 is SQVTM and CDR2 is ANQGSEA in the germline V gene. The CDR3 totals 10 residues. The CDR3 loop is CSARRGEAFF. The CDR3 nucleotides are TGCAGCGCCAGGAGGGGTGAAGCTTTCTTT.

The DNA for the CDR3 is TGTGCCAGCAGCTTCGGCGGACCTAGGGACAATGAGCAGTTCTTC. This translates into CASSFGGPRDNEQFF. V gene TRBV7-2 combines with J gene TRBJ2-1; D ambiguous. CDR3 length equals 15 residues. The ends were cut back, 3 bases at V and 5 bases at J, with 14 bases in the middle. Germline lookup yields CDR1 SGHTA and CDR2 FQGNSA.

The CDR3 sequence is CASSLRQGNSGNTIYF. In DNA form, the CDR3 reads TGCGCCAGCAGCTTGCGACAGGGGAACTCTGGAAACACCATATATTTT. The gene calls are TRBV5-1 and TRBJ1-3; 8 bases agree with TRBD1. Germline assignment: CDR1 SGHRS and CDR2 YFSETQ. The ends lost 1 base at V and 0 bases at J; junction bases unmatched: 3. This CDR3 has 16 amino acids.

This clonotype was counted between two and nine times. The chain has TRBV5-4 and TRBJ2-7, with TRBD2 as a possible D gene (6 bases). Germline V gives CDR1 SGHNT, CDR2 YYREEE (reference sequence). V lost 3 bases, J lost 4 bases, and 14 bases lay in between. The CDR3 is 14 amino acids. CDR3 amino acids: CASSSLGGPYEQYF. In DNA, the CDR3 is TGTGCCAGCAGCTCCCTAGGAGGGCCGTACGAGCAGTACTTC.

The sample holds a few counts of this clonotype. The chain carries TRBV6-6 and TRBJ2-6, with D maybe TRBD1 (6 bases). This CDR3 comprises 16 residues. CDR1 and CDR2 from the germline V gene are MNHNY and SVGAGI (reference sequence). Trimming shortened V by 5 bases and J by 4 bases, and 15 bases separated the two germline ends. CDR3 nucleotide sequence: TGTGCCAGCAGTGACCACAGGGTTTGGGGGGCCAACGTCCTGACTTTC. This sequence encodes CASSDHRVWGANVLTF.

This clonotype appeared a few times. The chain uses TRBV18 and TRBJ2-1; 8 positions agree with TRBD2. The CDR3 length is 17 residues. The ends lost 4 bases at V and 8 bases at J; junction bases unmatched: 16. Germline V gene data show CDR1 as KGHSH and CDR2 as LQKENI. The CDR3 here is CASSRQNRASGRDEQFF. The CDR3 region has the DNA TGTGCCAGCTCACGCCAAAACCGGGCTAGCGGGCGGGATGAGCAGTTCTTC.

This clonotype has ten or more counts. The CDR3 coding sequence is TGTGCCAGCAGCTTAGCCCCGGGGCCCCTATCATACGAGCAGTACTTC. Protein product: CASSLAPGPLSYEQYF. The chain is built from TRBV7-2 and TRBJ2-7; D is perhaps TRBD1 or TRBD2 (5 bases each). The CDR3 runs 16 residues. Germline values: CDR1 SGHTA, CDR2 FQGNSA. Trimming stripped 0 bases from V and 4 bases from J, with 16 bases between.

This clonotype has only a few counts. V and J are TRBV20-1 and TRBJ2-5, with D perhaps TRBD1 or TRBD2 (5 bases each). CDR3 length: 14 amino acids. Trimming removed 6 bases at V and 2 bases at J, with 16 bases between. Per the germline V gene, CDR1 is DFQATT and CDR2 is SNEGSKA (reference sequence). The CDR3 here is CSAPSGAGQETQYF. DNA of the CDR3: TGCAGTGCCCCCTCCGGGGCAGGACAAGAGACCCAGTACTTC.

Details on this clonotype: This could be a read error, since a much larger clone is one nucleotide away. The genes are TRBV28 and TRBJ1-5; D gene unclear. Germline V gives CDR1 MDHEN, CDR2 SYDVKM. This CDR3 has 12 amino acids. Trimming removed 3 bases at V and 9 bases at J, with 9 bases between. The CDR3 bases are TGTGCCAGCAGTTTCCATTCCCGGCCCCAGCATTTT. Encoded protein: CASSFHSRPQHF.

In its sample, this clonotype was seen many times. The chain couples TRBV7-2 to TRBJ2-7, with a weak D call TRBD2 (5 bases). Germline values: CDR1 SGHTA, CDR2 FQGNSA. The CDR3 extends over 13 amino acids. The V gene lost 5 bases and the J gene lost 6 bases, with 14 bases spanning the gap. Here the CDR3 DNA reads TGTGCCAGCAGCCATGACTACACCGGCGAGCAGTACTTC. Protein sequence: CASSHDYTGEQYF.

This clonotype was observed a handful of times. This sequence joins TRBV7-6 and TRBJ2-1, with D maybe TRBD2 (6 bases). This CDR3 spans 16 amino acids. The V end was cut by 1 base, the J end by 7 bases, with 17 bases between. Germline lookup yields CDR1 SGHVS and CDR2 FNYEAQ. CDR3 sequence reads: CASSLVVTRGRNEQFF. For the CDR3, the DNA is TGTGCCAGCAGCTTAGTGGTGACTAGAGGGAGGAATGAGCAGTTCTTC.